A selection of T cell receptor beta chains follows, all from one sample in a study of molecular identifiers for immune sequencing clone quantification. TCRdb fed the PCR reads into MiXCR, producing one record per CDR3 protein. The sample consists of tens of thousands of distinct CDR3 sequences, roughly a fifth of them appearing once. The sequenced material came from naive CD8+ T cells from blood, with Jurkat cell RNA spiked in. All receptors come from a human donor in good health. Some libraries in this study had Jurkat cell RNA spiked in. Each CDR3 is given with its conserved first and last residue. The D gene is left open where the match is weak. Clone sizes are given selectively: once, few, many, or a class where the clone is expanded.

D: .
size: .
V: TRBV27
J: TRBJ2-7
CDR3: CASGGKWRASYEQYF
DNA: TGTGCCAGCGGCGGGAAATGGCGAGCGTCCTACGAGCAGTACTTC

D: .
size: .
V: TRBV20-1
J: TRBJ2-7
CDR3: CSARGWKHYEQYF
DNA: TGCAGTGCTAGAGGCTGGAAACACTACGAGCAGTACTTC

D: .
size: many
V: TRBV27
J: TRBJ2-2
CDR3: CASSLGLHTGELFF
DNA: TGTGCCAGCAGTTTAGGGCTCCACACCGGGGAGCTGTTTTTT

D: .
size: .
V: TRBV15
J: TRBJ1-5
CDR3: CATSSLTVKFTPDQPQHF
DNA: TGTGCCACCAGCAGTCTGACGGTCAAGTTCACCCCAGATCAGCCCCAGCATTTT

D: TRBD2
size: many
V: TRBV5-4
J: TRBJ2-1
CDR3: CASSLGTSGSINEQFF
DNA: TGTGCCAGCAGCTTGGGGACTAGCGGGAGTATCAATGAGCAGTTCTTC

D: TRBD1
size: many
V: TRBV2
J: TRBJ2-2
CDR3: CAGMGPTGDGATGELFF
DNA: TGTGCCGGAATGGGCCCGACAGGGGACGGGGCCACCGGGGAGCTGTTTTTT

D: .
size: many
V: TRBV7-6
J: TRBJ1-6
CDR3: CASSLESQSSYNSPLHF
DNA: TGTGCCAGCAGCTTAGAGTCCCAGAGCTCCTATAATTCACCCCTCCACTTT

D: .
size: many
V: TRBV4-1
J: TRBJ1-2
CDR3: CASSQDSGGYHYGYTF
DNA: TGCGCCAGCAGCCAAGACTCTGGAGGGTACCACTATGGCTACACCTTC

D: .
size: many
V: TRBV4-1
J: TRBJ1-3
CDR3: CASSQAPGAFGNTIYF
DNA: TGCGCCAGCAGCCAAGCTCCCGGGGCTTTCGGAAACACCATATATTTT

D: .
size: .
V: TRBV4-1
J: TRBJ2-7
CDR3: CASSPPLGDEQYF
DNA: TGCGCCAGCAGCCCCCCCCTGGGGGACGAGCAGTACTTC

D: TRBD2
size: many
V: TRBV3-1
J: TRBJ2-7
CDR3: CASSPILGGAGDYEQYF
DNA: TGTGCCAGCAGCCCGATCTTAGGTGGAGCGGGAGACTACGAGCAGTACTTC

D: .
size: few
V: TRBV24-1
J: TRBJ2-1
CDR3: CATSANFERINEQFF
DNA: TGTGCCACCAGTGCCAACTTCGAGAGAATCAATGAGCAGTTCTTC

D: TRBD2
size: few
V: TRBV27
J: TRBJ2-1
CDR3: CASTSRGTSLEQFF
DNA: TGTGCCAGCACCTCCAGGGGGACTAGCCTAGAGCAGTTCTTC

D: .
size: few
V: TRBV19
J: TRBJ2-1
CDR3: CASSSPESYNEQFF
DNA: TGTGCCAGTAGTTCACCCGAGTCCTACAATGAGCAGTTCTTC

D: .
size: many
V: TRBV28
J: TRBJ1-6
CDR3: CASTGIRDIRGSYNSPLHF
DNA: TGTGCCAGCACCGGTATCCGGGACATCCGTGGCTCCTATAATTCACCCCTCCACTTT

D: .
size: .
V: TRBV27
J: TRBJ2-2
CDR3: CASSPGAGTGELFF
DNA: TGTGCCAGCAGTCCAGGGGCGGGCACCGGGGAGCTGTTTTTT

D: TRBD2
size: many
V: TRBV6-5
J: TRBJ2-7
CDR3: CASSEGTSGRTYEQYF
DNA: TGTGCCAGCAGTGAGGGGACTAGCGGGAGGACCTACGAGCAGTACTTC

D: TRBD1
size: many
V: TRBV10-1
J: TRBJ2-7
CDR3: CASSDGRQGFNEQYF
DNA: TGCGCCAGCAGTGATGGGAGACAGGGTTTTAACGAGCAGTACTTC

D: .
size: .
V: TRBV7-2
J: TRBJ2-5
CDR3: CASSLWGQETQYF
DNA: TGTGCCAGCAGCTTATGGGGGCAAGAGACCCAGTACTTC

D: .
size: few
V: TRBV12-3/TRBV12-4
J: TRBJ2-7
CDR3: CASSSYMPSYEQYF
DNA: TGTGCCAGCAGTTCCTACATGCCCTCCTACGAGCAGTACTTC

D: TRBD1
size: few
V: TRBV9
J: TRBJ2-7
CDR3: CASSGRTGSYEQYF
DNA: TGTGCCAGCAGCGGAAGGACAGGTTCCTACGAGCAGTACTTC

D: .
size: .
V: TRBV7-9
J: TRBJ2-1
CDR3: CASSHSEVLVFDEQFF
DNA: TGTGCCAGCAGCCACTCAGAGGTTTTGGTGTTCGATGAGCAGTTCTTC

D: TRBD2
size: few
V: TRBV6-5
J: TRBJ2-2
CDR3: CASSSERERDTGELFF
DNA: TGTGCCAGCAGTTCTGAGCGGGAGAGGGACACCGGGGAGCTGTTTTTT

D: .
size: .
V: TRBV19
J: TRBJ1-2
CDR3: CASSMETGANYGYTF
DNA: TGTGCCAGTAGTATGGAAACGGGAGCTAACTATGGCTACACCTTC

D: TRBD2
size: once
V: TRBV27
J: TRBJ2-1
CDR3: CASSHPIAGANGQFF
DNA: TGTGCCAGCAGCCACCCAATAGCGGGGGCGAATGGGCAGTTCTTC

D: .
size: .
V: TRBV27
J: TRBJ2-3
CDR3: CASSLTGVMADTQYF
DNA: TGTGCCAGCAGCCTGACGGGAGTTATGGCAGATACGCAGTATTTT

D: .
size: many
V: TRBV19
J: TRBJ2-3
CDR3: CASSISASADTQYF
DNA: TGTGCCAGTAGTATTTCAGCATCCGCAGATACGCAGTATTTT

D: .
size: many
V: TRBV2
J: TRBJ2-4
CDR3: CASSDSTALGLAKNIQYF
DNA: TGTGCCAGCAGTGATTCGACAGCCCTGGGACTAGCCAAAAACATTCAGTACTTC

D: TRBD2
size: few
V: TRBV4-1
J: TRBJ2-7
CDR3: CASSLTTSDPPYEQYF
DNA: TGCGCCAGCAGCCTAACAACTAGCGACCCCCCCTACGAGCAGTACTTC

D: .
size: few
V: TRBV6-1
J: TRBJ2-1
CDR3: CASNVGTIEQFF
DNA: TGTGCCAGCAACGTAGGGACGATTGAGCAGTTCTTC

D: .
size: many
V: TRBV9
J: TRBJ2-4
CDR3: CASSVGETALQYF
DNA: TGTGCCAGCAGCGTAGGAGAGACAGCCCTTCAGTACTTC

D: TRBD1
size: few
V: TRBV11-2
J: TRBJ2-1
CDR3: CASSFRGQGNEQFF
DNA: TGTGCCAGCAGCTTCAGGGGACAGGGCAATGAGCAGTTCTTC

D: .
size: many
V: TRBV5-1
J: TRBJ2-6
CDR3: CASSLAPQAGSGANVLTF
DNA: TGCGCCAGCAGCTTGGCCCCGCAGGCTGGCTCTGGGGCCAACGTCCTGACTTTC

D: .
size: many
V: TRBV9
J: TRBJ2-1
CDR3: CASSVEDGSGEVSNEQFF
DNA: TGTGCCAGCAGCGTAGAGGACGGGAGTGGTGAAGTTAGCAATGAGCAGTTCTTC

D: .
size: many
V: TRBV6-5
J: TRBJ1-2
CDR3: CASRGWTGYTF
DNA: TGTGCCAGCAGGGGTTGGACAGGCTACACCTTC

D: TRBD2
size: few
V: TRBV6-5
J: TRBJ2-7
CDR3: CASSQGLATHEQYF
DNA: TGTGCCAGCAGTCAGGGACTAGCGACCCACGAGCAGTACTTC